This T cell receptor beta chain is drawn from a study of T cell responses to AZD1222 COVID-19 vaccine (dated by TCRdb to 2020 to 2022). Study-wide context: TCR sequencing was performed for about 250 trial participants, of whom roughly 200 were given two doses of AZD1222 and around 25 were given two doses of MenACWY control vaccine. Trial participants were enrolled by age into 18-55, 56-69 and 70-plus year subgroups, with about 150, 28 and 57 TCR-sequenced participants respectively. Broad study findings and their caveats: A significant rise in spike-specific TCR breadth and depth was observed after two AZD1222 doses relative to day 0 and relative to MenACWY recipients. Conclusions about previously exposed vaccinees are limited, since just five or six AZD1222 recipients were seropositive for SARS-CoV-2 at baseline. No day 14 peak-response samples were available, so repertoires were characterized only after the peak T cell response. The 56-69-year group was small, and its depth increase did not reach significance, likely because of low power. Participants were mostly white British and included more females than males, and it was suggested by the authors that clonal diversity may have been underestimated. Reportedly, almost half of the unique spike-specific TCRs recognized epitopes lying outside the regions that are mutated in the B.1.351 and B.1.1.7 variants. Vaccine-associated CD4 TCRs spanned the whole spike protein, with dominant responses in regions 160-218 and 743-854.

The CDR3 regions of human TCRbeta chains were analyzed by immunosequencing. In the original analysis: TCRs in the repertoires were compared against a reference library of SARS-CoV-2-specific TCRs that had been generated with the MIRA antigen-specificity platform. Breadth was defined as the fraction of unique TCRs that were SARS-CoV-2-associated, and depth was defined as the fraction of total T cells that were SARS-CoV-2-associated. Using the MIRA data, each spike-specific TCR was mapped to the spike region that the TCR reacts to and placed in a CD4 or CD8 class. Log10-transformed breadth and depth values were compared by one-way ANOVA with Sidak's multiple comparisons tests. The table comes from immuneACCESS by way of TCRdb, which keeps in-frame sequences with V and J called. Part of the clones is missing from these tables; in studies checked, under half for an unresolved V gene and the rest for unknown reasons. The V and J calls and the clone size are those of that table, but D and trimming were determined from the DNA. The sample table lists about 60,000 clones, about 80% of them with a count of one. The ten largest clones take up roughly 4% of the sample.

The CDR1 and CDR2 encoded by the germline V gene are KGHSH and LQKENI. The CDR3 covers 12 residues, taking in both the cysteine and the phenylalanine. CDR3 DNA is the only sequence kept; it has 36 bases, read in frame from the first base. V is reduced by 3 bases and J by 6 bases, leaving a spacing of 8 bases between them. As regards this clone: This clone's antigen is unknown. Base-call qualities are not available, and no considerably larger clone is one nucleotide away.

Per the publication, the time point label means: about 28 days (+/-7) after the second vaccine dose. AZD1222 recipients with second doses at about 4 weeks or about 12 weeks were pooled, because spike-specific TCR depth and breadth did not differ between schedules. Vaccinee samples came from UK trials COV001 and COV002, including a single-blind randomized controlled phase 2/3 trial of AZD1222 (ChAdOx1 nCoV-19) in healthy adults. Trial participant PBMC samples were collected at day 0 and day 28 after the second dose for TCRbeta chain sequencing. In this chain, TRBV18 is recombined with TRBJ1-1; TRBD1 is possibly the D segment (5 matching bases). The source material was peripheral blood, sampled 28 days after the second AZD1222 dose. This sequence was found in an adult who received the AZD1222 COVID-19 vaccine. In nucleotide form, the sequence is TGTGCCAGCTCACCGGGGCAGGCTGAAGCTTTCTTT. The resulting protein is CASSPGQAEAFF.